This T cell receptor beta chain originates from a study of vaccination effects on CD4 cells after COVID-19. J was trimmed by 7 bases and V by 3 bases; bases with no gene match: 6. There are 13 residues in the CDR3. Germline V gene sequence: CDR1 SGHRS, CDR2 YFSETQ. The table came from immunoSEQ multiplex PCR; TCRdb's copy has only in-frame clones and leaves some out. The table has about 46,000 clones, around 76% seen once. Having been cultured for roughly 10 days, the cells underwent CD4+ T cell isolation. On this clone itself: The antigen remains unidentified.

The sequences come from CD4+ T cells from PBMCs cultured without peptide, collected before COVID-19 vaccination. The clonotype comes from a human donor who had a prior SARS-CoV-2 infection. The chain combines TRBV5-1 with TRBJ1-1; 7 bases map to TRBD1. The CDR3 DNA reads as TGCGCCAGCAGCTACGGAGGGGGCAGTGAAGCTTTCTTT. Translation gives CASSYGGGSEAFF.